These 21 T cell receptor beta chains were all obtained from the same sample, sequenced in a study of Ad26.COV2.S vaccination and SARS-CoV-2 variants. Profiling relied on immunoSEQ multiplex PCR, and the TCRdb table lists in-frame clones only, not all of them. This table has under 500,000 clones, about nine tenths appearing once. The treatment was: roughly 19 received Ad26.COV2.S at low or high dose, single or two shots; 5 received placebo; per-sample allocation not given. Samples analyzed were those drawn on day 63 after the first vaccine or placebo injection. The sequences come from peripheral blood, collected in a trial of Ad26.COV2.S vaccine versus placebo. These receptors all stem from a person aged 18-65 years who received the Ad26.COV2.S COVID-19 vaccine or a placebo.

V gene TRBV28 combines with J gene TRBJ2-7, with D maybe TRBD2 (7 bases). The CDR3 is made up of 13 amino acids. Germline assignment: CDR1 MDHEN and CDR2 SYDVKM. V gave up 10 bases and J gave up 2 bases, with 15 bases separating them. In nucleotides, the CDR3 is TGTGCCATCAAGGGGGGGGGCCCCTACGAGCAGTACTTC. Translated: CAIKGGGPYEQYF.

The rearrangement joins TRBV10-2 to TRBJ1-6; a possible D gene is TRBD1 (6 bases). The CDR3 contains 16 residues. Germline assignment: CDR1 WSHSY and CDR2 SAAADI. V was clipped by 0 bases and J by 7 bases, with 13 bases between them. DNA of the CDR3: TGCGCCAGCAGTGAGTCGACAGGACGCGGGAATTCACCCCTCCACTTT. Its protein product is CASSESTGRGNSPLHF.

The chain combines TRBV19 with TRBJ1-6; D call uncertain. This CDR3 is 15 amino acids long. With 7 bases removed from V and 10 bases from J, the gap between germline ends came to 20 bases. CDR1 is LNHDA, CDR2 SQIVND, per germline (reference sequence). In DNA form, the CDR3 reads TGTGCCAGTACCACCCCTCGGAGGGATGGCTCACCCCTCCACTTT. It is translated as CASTTPRRDGSPLHF.

The V gene is TRBV18, the J gene TRBJ1-1; the match to TRBD1 covers 9 bases. V gave up 2 bases and J gave up 4 bases; unmatched junction bases: 11. Germline assignment: CDR1 KGHSH and CDR2 LQKENI. The CDR3 totals 17 residues. This chain's CDR3 is CASSPGQGLVLGTEAFF. In DNA, the CDR3 is TGTGCCAGCTCACCAGGACAGGGGCTTGTCTTGGGCACTGAAGCTTTCTTT.

The table lists this clone with a count of one. The chain couples TRBV29-1 to TRBJ1-3; 7 bases align to TRBD1. The length of the CDR3 is 16 residues. The V and J ends lost 0 bases and 3 bases, in that order; junction bases with no gene match: 8. Germline loops: CDR1 SQVTM, CDR2 ANQGSEA. CDR3 in amino acids: CSVEDARGGFGNTIYF. In nucleotides, the CDR3 is TGCAGCGTTGAAGATGCCAGAGGGGGCTTTGGAAACACCATATATTTT.

The chain carries TRBV20-1 and TRBJ2-5, with D perhaps TRBD2 (6 bases). There are 11 residues in the CDR3. Between the trimmed V and J ends, which lost 1 base and 12 bases, there was a span of 12 bases. Looked up from germline, CDR1 is DFQATT and CDR2 is SNEGSKA (reference sequence). This CDR3 reads CSARVKSGEYF. CDR3 nucleotides: TGCAGTGCTAGAGTTAAGTCGGGGGAGTACTTC.

V gene TRBV5-5 combines with J gene TRBJ1-2, with unresolved D. Germline V gene sequence: CDR1 SGHKS, CDR2 YYEKEE (reference sequence). CDR3 length: 13 amino acids. V lost 1 base and J 2 bases, leaving 6 bases between the germline ends. The CDR3 sequence is CASSLRVNYGYTF. CDR3 nucleotides: TGTGCCAGCAGCTTGAGGGTGAACTATGGCTACACCTTC.

The chain links TRBV10-1 to TRBJ2-3; D is perhaps TRBD1 (5 bases). The length of the CDR3 is 14 residues. Germline lookup yields CDR1 WNHNN and CDR2 SYGVQD (reference sequence). The V gene lost 0 bases and the J gene lost 3 bases, with 7 bases spanning the gap. Here the CDR3 DNA reads TGCGCCAGCAGTGAGTCCAGGGTGACAGATACGCAGTATTTT. This gives the protein CASSESRVTDTQYF.

This chain links TRBV19 with TRBJ2-1; D ambiguous. Germline assignment: CDR1 LNHDA and CDR2 SQIVND (reference sequence). This CDR3 comprises 15 residues. Trimming pared 3 bases from V and 4 bases from J, leaving 13 bases between. The CDR3 DNA reads TGTGCCAGTAGTATTGTGGCTAGGTCTTACAATGAGCAGTTCTTC. Protein sequence: CASSIVARSYNEQFF.

The chain has TRBV4-1 and TRBJ2-5; TRBD1 is a possible D gene (6 bases). Trimming took 8 bases from V and 5 from J, leaving 9 bases between them. The CDR3 totals 11 residues. Germline values: CDR1 MGHRA, CDR2 YSYEKL. CDR3 loop: CASGTRETQYF. In nucleotides, the CDR3 is TGCGCCAGCGGGACAAGGGAGACCCAGTACTTC.

The CDR3 loop reads CASSPPGYTEAFF. The CDR3 DNA reads as TGTGCCAGCAGCCCTCCGGGGTACACTGAAGCTTTCTTT. This chain links TRBV7-6 with TRBJ1-1; D unclear. Germline assignment: CDR1 SGHVS and CDR2 FNYEAQ. The CDR3 contains 13 residues. V lost 5 bases and J lost 3, with 10 bases in between. Complete variable domain (other parts from reference TRBV7-6 and TRBJ1-1): GAGVSQSPRYKVTKRGQDVALRCDPISGHVSLYWYRQALGQGPEFLTYFNYEAQQDKSGLPNDRFSAERPEGSISTLTIQRTEQRDSAMYRCASSPPGYTEAFFGQGTRLTVV.

The J gene is TRBJ2-7, the V gene TRBV7-2; tentative D call: TRBD1 (5 bases). This CDR3 is built from 13 residues. Germline V gene lookup returns CDR1 SGHTA and CDR2 FQGNSA. V shed 3 bases and J shed 6 bases, with 12 bases lying between them. For the CDR3, the DNA is TGTGCCAGCAGCTTTTCAGGGATCGGCGAGCAGTACTTC. This sequence encodes CASSFSGIGEQYF.

The chain joins TRBV30 to TRBJ2-2; the match to TRBD2 covers 7 bases. The germline gives CDR1 GTSNPN, CDR2 SVGIG (reference sequence). CDR3 length: 15 amino acids. With 0 bases clipped from V and 2 bases from J, the junction kept 3 bases outside the gene matches. Here the CDR3 reads CAWSVRDYNTGELFF. DNA for the CDR3: TGTGCCTGGAGTGTACGGGACTACAACACCGGGGAGCTGTTTTTT.

This clone was found a few times. The chain is built from TRBV29-1 and TRBJ2-1; 7 bases line up with TRBD1. This CDR3 region has 12 residues. V was clipped by 4 bases and J by 3 bases; unmatched bases: 0. The V gene's germline CDR1 is SQVTM and CDR2 ANQGSEA. The CDR3 sequence: CSVGTGYNEQFF. The DNA for the CDR3 is TGCAGCGTTGGGACAGGCTACAATGAGCAGTTCTTC.

This rearrangement joins TRBV3-1 (or the pseudogene TRBV3-2) to TRBJ2-7; 11 positions agree with TRBD1. The CDR3 has 19 residues. Looked up from germline, CDR1 is LGHDT and CDR2 is YNNKEL (reference sequence). V shed 0 bases, J shed 1 base, and the junction held 11 bases outside the gene matches. As DNA, the CDR3 is TGTGCCAGCAGCCAAGACAACCGCAGCGGGACAGGGGGTTCCTACGAGCAGTACTTC. Translating gives CASSQDNRSGTGGSYEQYF.

This chain uses TRBV4-3 with TRBJ1-5; D is unresolved. The V end was cut by 0 bases, the J end by 0 bases, with 9 bases between. This CDR3 is 16 amino acids long. From germline, CDR1 is LGHNA and CDR2 YSLEER. The CDR3 reads CASSQDSTYSNQPQHF. CDR3 nucleotides: TGCGCCAGCAGCCAAGATAGCACATATAGCAATCAGCCCCAGCATTTT.

The chain uses TRBV7-9 and TRBJ2-7, with 9 bases that match TRBD2. After removal of 5 bases from V and 3 bases from J, the junction contained 11 bases not matched to a gene. The CDR3 is 16 residues long. CDR1 SEHNR and CDR2 FQNEAQ come from the germline V gene (reference sequence). CDR3 region: CASSPQGSGGRYEQYF. The CDR3 nucleotides are TGTGCCAGCAGCCCGCAGGGGAGCGGGGGGCGCTACGAGCAGTACTTC.

This clone is a singleton in its sample. The chain recombines TRBV28 with TRBJ2-5; D is uncertain. Trimming removed 5 bases from V and 5 bases from J, with 9 bases in between. Germline V gives CDR1 MDHEN, CDR2 SYDVKM. The CDR3 covers 12 residues. CDR3 in DNA: TGTGCCAGCAGTGCCATTGAGGAGACCCAGTACTTC. It translates to CASSAIEETQYF. The whole variable domain, remainder taken from reference TRBV28 and TRBJ2-5, is DVKVTQSSRYLVKRTGEKVFLECVQDMDHENMFWYRQDPGLGLRLIYFSYDVKMKEKGDIPEGYSVSREKKERFSLILESASTNQTSMYLCASSAIEETQYFGPGTRLLVL.

The CDR3 sequence: CASSSGGSEKLFF. CDR3 bases: TGCGCCAGCAGCTCAGGGGGCAGTGAAAAACTGTTTTTT. The rearrangement links TRBV5-1 to TRBJ1-4; TRBD1 agrees at 8 bases. The CDR3 has 13 amino acids. Trimming removed 3 bases from V and 7 bases from J; junction bases left unmatched: 2. The V gene's germline CDR1 is SGHRS and CDR2 YFSETQ.

V gene TRBV24-1 combines with J gene TRBJ1-3; D is undetermined. CDR1 is KGHDR, CDR2 SFDVKD, per germline. Trimming left V 7 bases short and J 3 bases short, with 6 bases between. The CDR3 length is 12 residues. The CDR3 nucleotides read TGTGCCACCAGCGCAGATGGAAACACCATATATTTT. Its translation is CATSADGNTIYF.

The chain joins TRBV11-2 to TRBJ2-5, with D uncertain. The germline gives CDR1 SGHAT, CDR2 FQNNGV. V lost 2 bases and J 5 bases, leaving 9 bases between the germline ends. The length of the CDR3 is 13 residues. CDR3 sequence: CASSLSVMETQYF. The CDR3 DNA reads TGTGCCAGCAGCTTATCAGTGATGGAGACCCAGTACTTC.